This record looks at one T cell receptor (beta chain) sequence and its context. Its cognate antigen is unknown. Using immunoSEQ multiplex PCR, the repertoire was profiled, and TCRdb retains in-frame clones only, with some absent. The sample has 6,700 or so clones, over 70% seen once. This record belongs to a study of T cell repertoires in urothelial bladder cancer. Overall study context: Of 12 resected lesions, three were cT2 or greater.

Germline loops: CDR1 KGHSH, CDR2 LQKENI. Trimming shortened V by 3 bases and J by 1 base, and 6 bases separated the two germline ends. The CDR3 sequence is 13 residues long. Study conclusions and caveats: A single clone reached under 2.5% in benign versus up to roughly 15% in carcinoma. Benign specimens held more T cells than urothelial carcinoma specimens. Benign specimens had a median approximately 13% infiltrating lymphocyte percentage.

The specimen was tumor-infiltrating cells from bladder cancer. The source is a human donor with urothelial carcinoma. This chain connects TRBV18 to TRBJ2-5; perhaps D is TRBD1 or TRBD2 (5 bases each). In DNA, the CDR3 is TGTGCCAGCTCACCGGGGGTCCAAGAGACCCAGTACTTC. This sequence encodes CASSPGVQETQYF.